A single count supports the clone carrying this T cell receptor (beta chain). What it binds is not known. This entry is derived from a study of blood T cells in healthy people across ages. Using a J-beta primer mix together with a sample-barcoded 5' primer, a second PCR was run for about 7 to 12 cycles. TCRdb passed the 5' RACE reads through MiXCR, listing each CDR3 protein once. Among around 780,000 distinct CDR3 sequences, around 24% were seen once, and the ten largest hold about 2.9%. This CDR3 is 14 amino acids long. V was trimmed by 1 base and J by 5 bases, leaving 12 bases between them. In germline, CDR1 is SGHRS, CDR2 YFSETQ. General study findings and limits: The study regarded diversity estimates from one million T cells as underestimates. Older age went with lower TCR beta diversity per million T cells, in a roughly linear way. Both naive CD4+ cell counts and diversity were greater in long-lived donors than in aged donors.

Another study also made use of these data, one on T cells of mothers and their children. According to that study: Overlap ran slightly, non-significantly higher for related than unrelated mother-child pairs.

The sequence derives from a boy aged 5-17 years in good health. The chain is built from TRBV5-1 and TRBJ2-5; D is uncertain. Material for sequencing was blood. CDR3 nucleotide sequence: TGCGCCAGCAGCTTGAACACCCTGGAGGAGACCCAGTACTTC. Translation gives CASSLNTLEETQYF.